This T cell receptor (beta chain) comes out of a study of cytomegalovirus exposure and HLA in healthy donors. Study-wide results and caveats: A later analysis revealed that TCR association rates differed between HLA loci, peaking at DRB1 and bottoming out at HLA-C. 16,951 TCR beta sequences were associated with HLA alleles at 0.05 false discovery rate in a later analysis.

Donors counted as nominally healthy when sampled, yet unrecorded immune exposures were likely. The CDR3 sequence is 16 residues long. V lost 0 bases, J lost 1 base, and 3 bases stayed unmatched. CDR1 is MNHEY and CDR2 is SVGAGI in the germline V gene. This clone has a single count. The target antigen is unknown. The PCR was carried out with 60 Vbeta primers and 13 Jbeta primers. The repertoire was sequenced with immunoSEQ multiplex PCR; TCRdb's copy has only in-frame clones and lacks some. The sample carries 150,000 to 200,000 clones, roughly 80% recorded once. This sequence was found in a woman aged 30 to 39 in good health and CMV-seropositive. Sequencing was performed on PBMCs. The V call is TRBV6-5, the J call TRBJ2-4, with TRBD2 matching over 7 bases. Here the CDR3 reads CASSYSMGGAKNIQYF. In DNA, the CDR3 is TGTGCCAGCAGTTACTCGATGGGAGGGGCCAAAAACATTCAGTACTTC.